These 31 T cell receptor beta chains share one sample of origin, sequenced in a study of response to subunit inactivated influenza vaccine. TCRdb used MiXCR to reprocess the RT-PCR reads, holding one entry per CDR3 protein. The profile covers 500,000 to 550,000 distinct CDR3 sequences, with around 25% appearing a single time and 2.8% taken by the ten largest. These data were also reused for a study on T cells expressing NK-cell markers. That work adds: Generation of TCR beta cDNA was performed by 5'RACE template switching incorporating UMIs.

This specimen was CD4+ T cells sorted from PBMCs, taken 11 to 12 days after vaccination. The receptors stem from a man aged 45-60 years who received an inactivated influenza vaccine.

This clonotype was counted at least ten times. The J gene is TRBJ2-2, the V gene TRBV12-3 or TRBV12-4, with 7 bases lining up with TRBD1. The CDR3 totals 17 residues. Trimming at V came to 1 base and at J to 4 bases, leaving 9 bases not matched to a gene. The CDR3 reads CASSLGHGAGGTGELFF. The DNA for the CDR3 is TGTGCCAGCAGTTTAGGACACGGGGCAGGGGGCACCGGGGAGCTGTTTTTT.

This clonotype has only a few counts. The rearrangement uses TRBV9 and TRBJ1-6, with 8 bases aligning to TRBD1. CDR3 length: 14 amino acids. The trim removed 2 bases at V and 7 bases at J, leaving 2 bases unmatched. Germline loops: CDR1 SGDLS, CDR2 YYNGEE. The CDR3 protein is CASSVRQGNSPLHF. CDR3 DNA: TGTGCCAGCAGCGTTCGACAGGGGAATTCACCCCTCCACTTT.

The rearrangement links TRBV29-1 to TRBJ1-3, with D perhaps matching TRBD1 (5 bases). Deletions cut 4 bases from V and 3 bases from J, with 7 bases between. The CDR3 consists of 12 residues. Per the germline V gene, CDR1 is SQVTM and CDR2 is ANQGSEA. Written as DNA, the CDR3 is TGCAGCGTTGGACAGAATGGAAACACCATATATTTT. Translated, it gives CSVGQNGNTIYF.

CDR3 amino acids: CAISDRQSTEKLFF. CDR3 bases: TGTGCCATCAGTGATCGACAGTCTACTGAAAAACTGTTTTTT. V gene TRBV10-3 combines with J gene TRBJ1-4; perhaps TRBD1 as D (5 bases). The CDR3 covers 14 residues. V lost 3 bases and J lost 7, with 12 bases in between. CDR1 is ENHRY and CDR2 is SYGVKD in the germline V gene.

The gene calls are TRBV9 and TRBJ2-1, with a possible D match to TRBD1 (6 bases). This CDR3 is built from 16 residues. V lost 3 bases to trimming and J lost 1 base, with 14 bases between them. CDR1 SGDLS and CDR2 YYNGEE come from the germline V gene. CDR3 bases: TGTGCCAGCAGCGCCTTACAGGGTGGATCCTACAATGAGCAGTTCTTC. Its protein product is CASSALQGGSYNEQFF.

The table lists this clonotype with many counts. This chain joins TRBV29-1 and TRBJ2-1; TRBD1 matches at 10 bases. This CDR3 spans 12 amino acids. The germline CDR1 and CDR2 sequences are SQVTM and ANQGSEA. The V gene end was trimmed by 6 bases and the J gene end by 10 bases; junction bases not matched to a gene: 6. CDR3 residues: CSVRQGAKEQFF. As DNA, the CDR3 is TGCAGCGTCCGACAGGGGGCTAAAGAGCAGTTCTTC.

This clonotype was recorded a few times. A read error may account for a junction end that differs from germline. This chain uses TRBV6-2 or TRBV6-3 with TRBJ2-2; TRBD1 might be the D (6 bases). CDR1 MNHEY and CDR2 SVGEGT come from the germline V gene. The CDR3 totals 17 residues. The CDR3, as DNA: TGTGCCAGCAGCTACTTACAGGGTATCAGTATGACCGGGGAGCTGTTTTTT. It encodes CASSYLQGISMTGELFF.

Here the CDR3 reads CASRGRAEAFF. DNA for the CDR3: TGTGCCAGCAGGGGTCGAGCCGAAGCTTTCTTT. This rearrangement joins TRBV6-2 or TRBV6-3 to TRBJ1-1, with no clear D. The CDR3 runs 11 residues. The germline V and J ends were trimmed by 6 bases and 8 bases, with 10 bases remaining between them. The germline V gene encodes CDR1 MNHEY and CDR2 SVGEGT.

This clonotype was picked up one time. V is TRBV4-2 and J is TRBJ2-1, with 9 positions matching TRBD2. Germline V gives CDR1 LGHNA, CDR2 YNFKEQ. There are 19 residues in the CDR3. The J segment lost 7 bases and the V segment lost 1 base, leaving 17 bases of the junction unmatched. CDR3 region: CASSQVTSGPINLWNEQFF. The DNA of the CDR3 is TGTGCCAGCAGCCAAGTGACTAGCGGACCAATAAACCTTTGGAATGAGCAGTTCTTC.

This chain joins TRBV7-2 and TRBJ2-7; 11 nucleotides align to TRBD2. V was pared by 9 bases and J by 5 bases, with 6 bases of the junction left unmatched. This CDR3 region has 13 residues. From germline, CDR1 is SGHTA and CDR2 FQGNSA. Here the CDR3 reads CARFSGGGNEQYF. The CDR3 bases are TGTGCCAGATTTAGCGGGGGGGGTAACGAGCAGTACTTC.

This clonotype came up a few times. The chain links TRBV10-3 to TRBJ2-3; D is uncertain. V gave up 6 bases and J gave up 1 base, with 5 bases separating them. The CDR3 has 12 residues. Per the germline V gene, CDR1 is ENHRY and CDR2 is SYGVKD. CDR3 loop: CAISWRTDTQYF. Here the CDR3 DNA reads TGTGCCATCAGCTGGCGCACAGATACGCAGTATTTT.

The chain recombines TRBV12-3 or TRBV12-4 with TRBJ1-2; 10 bases are a match to TRBD1. Trimming cost V 6 bases and J 2 bases; bases outside gene matches: 0. The CDR3 consists of 13 residues. The CDR3: CASRGQGNYGYTF. The CDR3 nucleotides are TGTGCCAGCAGGGGACAGGGGAACTATGGCTACACCTTC.

This clonotype appeared many times. In DNA form, the CDR3 reads TGTGCCAGCAGGGCCTCAGGGGTGAGGTACGAGCAGTACTTC. Translation: CASRASGVRYEQYF. V and J are TRBV2 and TRBJ2-7; tentative D call: TRBD1 (6 bases). CDR1 and CDR2 from the germline V gene are SNHLY and FYNNEI. The ends were cut back, 6 bases at V and 4 bases at J, with 16 bases in the middle. This CDR3 has 14 residues.

A remark on this clonotype: A much bigger clone sits one base away, suggesting this may be a read error. V and J are TRBV24-1 and TRBJ2-2; no definite D call. The CDR3 sequence is 13 residues long. The V gene's germline CDR1 is KGHDR and CDR2 SFDVKD. V was clipped by 3 bases and J by 10 bases, with 11 bases between them. DNA for the CDR3: TGTGCCACCAGTGATGGTCAACCCGTGGAGCTGTTTTTT. As protein: CATSDGQPVELFF.

This clonotype has just a few counts. V and J are TRBV7-9 and TRBJ2-7, with no clear D. The CDR3 has 12 amino acids. The V gene lost 5 bases and the J gene lost 3 bases, with 8 bases spanning the gap. Germline CDR1 SEHNR, CDR2 FQNEAQ (reference sequence). The CDR3 protein is CASSHNNYEQYF. DNA for the CDR3: TGTGCCAGCAGCCACAACAACTACGAGCAGTACTTC.

This clonotype was seen only a few times. The gene calls are TRBV2 and TRBJ2-7; 9 bases map to TRBD2. The CDR3 has 16 amino acids. The trim removed 3 bases at V and 1 base at J, leaving 7 bases unmatched. Germline-derived CDR1 and CDR2 are SNHLY and FYNNEI. The CDR3 is CASSDVGLANSYEQYF. The CDR3 region has the DNA TGTGCCAGCAGTGACGTGGGACTAGCCAATTCCTACGAGCAGTACTTC.

This clonotype was recorded a few times. The genes are TRBV3-1 and TRBJ2-1; D unresolved. Germline V gene data show CDR1 as LGHDT and CDR2 as YNNKEL (reference sequence). The CDR3 has 12 residues. V was clipped by 1 base and J by 12 bases, with 10 bases between them. CDR3 bases: TGTGCCAGCAGCCAAGGGATCAACGTGCAGTTCTTC. Its protein is CASSQGINVQFF.

In its sample, this clonotype was seen a few times. The chain combines TRBV12-3 or TRBV12-4 with TRBJ1-1; 7 bases fit TRBD1. CDR3 length equals 15 residues. J lost 8 bases, V lost 6 bases, and 15 bases had no gene match. The CDR3: CASSSNRQGGEEAFF. In nucleotides, the CDR3 is TGTGCCAGCAGCTCAAACCGACAGGGTGGTGAGGAAGCTTTCTTT.

This chain links TRBV6-2 or TRBV6-3 with TRBJ2-7, with 13 bases that match TRBD2. After removal of 6 bases from V and 2 bases from J, the junction contained 10 bases not matched to a gene. CDR1 and CDR2 from the germline V gene are MNHEY and SVGEGT. CDR3 length: 17 residues. The CDR3 bases are TGTGCCAGCAGCGTAGGACTAGCGGGAGCAAGGACCTACGAGCAGTACTTC. This sequence encodes CASSVGLAGARTYEQYF.

This clonotype was recorded a few times. CDR3 amino acids: CASSARGERTGELFF. DNA for the CDR3: TGCGCCAGCAGCGCGAGGGGGGAGAGGACCGGGGAGCTGTTTTTT. V and J are TRBV5-1 and TRBJ2-2, with D tentatively TRBD1 or TRBD2 (6 bases each). Trimming shortened V by 4 bases and J by 5 bases, and 15 bases separated the two germline ends. CDR3 length: 15 amino acids. Germline assignment: CDR1 SGHRS and CDR2 YFSETQ. Together with reference TRBV5-1 and TRBJ2-2, the CDR3 gives the full variable domain: KAGVTQTPRYLIKTRGQQVTLSCSPISGHRSVSWYQQTPGQGLQFLFEYFSETQRNKGNFPGRFSGRQFSNSRSEMNVSTLELGDSALYLCASSARGERTGELFFGEGSRLTVL.

This chain joins TRBV6-1 and TRBJ2-3, with TRBD2 identical over 8 bases. Germline V gene sequence: CDR1 MNHNS, CDR2 SASEGT. This CDR3 is 14 amino acids long. After removal of 8 bases from V and 8 bases from J, the junction contained 12 bases not matched to a gene. The CDR3 sequence is CASSPAGEVGTQYF. The DNA of the CDR3 is TGTGCCAGCTCTCCAGCGGGAGAAGTGGGTACGCAGTATTTT.

This clonotype was counted between two and nine times. The chain carries TRBV5-1 and TRBJ1-1; D is perhaps TRBD1 (5 bases). This CDR3 comprises 15 residues. V was clipped by 0 bases and J by 4 bases, with 13 bases between them. Germline CDR1 reads SGHRS; CDR2 reads YFSETQ. The CDR3 DNA follows: TGCGCCAGCAGCTTGGCAAATTCCGGGGGCACTGAAGCTTTCTTT. This gives the protein CASSLANSGGTEAFF. Combining the CDR3 with reference TRBV5-1 and TRBJ1-1 gives the whole variable domain KAGVTQTPRYLIKTRGQQVTLSCSPISGHRSVSWYQQTPGQGLQFLFEYFSETQRNKGNFPGRFSGRQFSNSRSEMNVSTLELGDSALYLCASSLANSGGTEAFFGQGTRLTVV.

This rearrangement joins TRBV6-5 to TRBJ1-2, with D perhaps matching TRBD1 (6 bases). V gave up 6 bases and J gave up 7 bases, with 30 bases separating them. CDR3 length: 18 residues. Germline V gene sequence: CDR1 MNHEY, CDR2 SVGAGI. CDR3 sequence (DNA): TGTGCCAGCAGCTTAATGCTTGGACAGCACCCACTCCTCGGTGGCTACACCTTC. Translated, it gives CASSLMLGQHPLLGGYTF.

The V gene is TRBV6-1, the J gene TRBJ2-3; the match to TRBD2 covers 13 bases. Germline-derived CDR1 and CDR2 are MNHNS and SASEGT. The CDR3 totals 15 residues. V trimming: 4 bases; J trimming: 5 bases; junction bases outside the gene matches: 3. CDR3 sequence reads: CASSAGTSGVDTQYF. The DNA of the CDR3 is TGTGCCAGCAGTGCCGGGACTAGCGGGGTAGATACGCAGTATTTT.

This clonotype has a handful of counts. The chain combines TRBV20-1 with TRBJ1-6; 9 nucleotides agree with TRBD1. CDR3 size: 18 residues. The junction had 10 bases not matched to a gene; V was cut back by 1 base and J by 3 bases. Germline CDR1 DFQATT, CDR2 SNEGSKA (reference sequence). In nucleotides, the CDR3 is TGCAGTGCTAGAGTACCCCCCGGGACAGGGCGCTATAATTCACCCCTCCACTTT. Protein sequence: CSARVPPGTGRYNSPLHF.

CDR3 protein: CASSPGQGALIQETQYF. DNA for the CDR3: TGCGCCAGCAGCCCGGGACAGGGAGCGCTAATCCAAGAGACCCAGTACTTC. V and J are TRBV5-1 and TRBJ2-5; 9 bases agree with TRBD1. CDR3 length: 17 residues. Germline CDR1 SGHRS, CDR2 YFSETQ. Germline trimming cut 4 bases from V and 1 base from J; bases unmatched to any gene: 11.

This clonotype was detected ten times or more. V gene TRBV3-1 combines with J gene TRBJ2-7, with unresolved D. CDR1 is LGHDT, CDR2 YNNKEL, per germline (reference sequence). The CDR3 is 14 amino acids. V shed 2 bases and J shed 0 bases, with 8 bases lying between them. The CDR3 spells CASSQRYSSYEQYF. The CDR3 region has the DNA TGTGCCAGCAGCCAAAGGTACAGCTCCTACGAGCAGTACTTC.

The V call is TRBV5-1, the J call TRBJ2-3, with D possibly matching TRBD2 (5 bases). V lost 4 bases to trimming and J lost 0 bases, with 12 bases between them. The germline V gene encodes CDR1 SGHRS and CDR2 YFSETQ. The CDR3 sequence is 15 residues long. The CDR3 loop reads CASSQGGVSTDTQYF. The CDR3 DNA is TGCGCCAGCAGCCAAGGAGGCGTAAGCACAGATACGCAGTATTTT.

V and J are TRBV6-1 and TRBJ1-6, with a possible D match to TRBD1 (6 bases). The germline V gene encodes CDR1 MNHNS and CDR2 SASEGT. V was clipped by 5 bases and J by 7 bases, with 21 bases between them. This CDR3 is 17 amino acids long. In nucleotides, the CDR3 is TGTGCCAGCAGTCAACAAACAGGGATGGGCCCGAATTCACCCCTCCACTTT. Translated, it gives CASSQQTGMGPNSPLHF.

The chain recombines TRBV19 with TRBJ2-1; 10 positions match TRBD1. Germline V gene data show CDR1 as LNHDA and CDR2 as SQIVND (reference sequence). The junction had 9 bases not matched to a gene; V was cut back by 3 bases and J by 4 bases. This CDR3 is built from 17 residues. The CDR3 loop reads CASSIIGDRGDYNEQFF. The CDR3 DNA reads TGTGCCAGTAGTATTATTGGGGACAGGGGAGATTACAATGAGCAGTTCTTC. The full variable domain, with the rest looked up from reference TRBV19 and TRBJ2-1, is DGGITQSPKYLFRKEGQNVTLSCEQNLNHDAMYWYRQDPGQGLRLIYYSQIVNDFQKGDIAEGYSVSREKKESFPLTVTSAQKNPTAFYLCASSIIGDRGDYNEQFFGPGTRLTVL.

The rearrangement uses TRBV5-6 and TRBJ2-5, with a possible D match to TRBD1 (5 bases). The CDR3 spans 14 residues. Germline CDR1 reads SGHDT; CDR2 reads YYEEEE. The germline V and J ends were trimmed by 0 bases and 5 bases, with 11 bases remaining between them. This CDR3 reads CASSLAEGHETQYF. The CDR3 DNA reads TGTGCCAGCAGCTTGGCCGAAGGACACGAGACCCAGTACTTC.